This T cell receptor beta chain was obtained from a study of PD-L1 blockade in urothelial cancer. Produced via immunoSEQ multiplex PCR; TCRdb's table is partial and in-frame only. The data show approximately 32,000 clones, about 80% seen once. V was pared by 2 bases and J by 4 bases, with 5 bases of the junction left unmatched. The CDR3 has 14 amino acids. CDR1 is SGHRS and CDR2 is YFSETQ in the germline V gene. The clonotype was recovered from a man in his 70s with urothelial cancer. V is TRBV5-1 and J is TRBJ1-1; TRBD1 matches at 7 bases. The source was PBMCs, collected around atezolizumab (anti-PD-L1) treatment. The CDR3 DNA reads TGCGCCAGCAGCTTTCGACAGGGCGGCACTGAAGCTTTCTTT. The encoded protein is CASSFRQGGTEAFF.